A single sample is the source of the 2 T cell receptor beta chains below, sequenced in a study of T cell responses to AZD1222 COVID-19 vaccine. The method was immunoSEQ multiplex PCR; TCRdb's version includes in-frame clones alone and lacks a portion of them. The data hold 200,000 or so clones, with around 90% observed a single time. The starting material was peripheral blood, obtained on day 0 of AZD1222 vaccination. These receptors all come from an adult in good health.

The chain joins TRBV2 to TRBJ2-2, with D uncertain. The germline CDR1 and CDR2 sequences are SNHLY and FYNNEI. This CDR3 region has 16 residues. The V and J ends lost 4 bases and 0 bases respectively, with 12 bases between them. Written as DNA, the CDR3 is TGTGCCAGCAGTGTAAGGGCGCCTCCGAACACCGGGGAGCTGTTTTTT. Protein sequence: CASSVRAPPNTGELFF.

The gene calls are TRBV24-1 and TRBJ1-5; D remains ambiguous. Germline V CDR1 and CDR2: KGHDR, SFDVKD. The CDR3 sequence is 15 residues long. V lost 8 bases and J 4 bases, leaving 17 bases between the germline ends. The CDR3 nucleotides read TGTGCCACCACTTGGACCGGGAAGGTGAATCAGCCCCAGCATTTT. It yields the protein CATTWTGKVNQPQHF.